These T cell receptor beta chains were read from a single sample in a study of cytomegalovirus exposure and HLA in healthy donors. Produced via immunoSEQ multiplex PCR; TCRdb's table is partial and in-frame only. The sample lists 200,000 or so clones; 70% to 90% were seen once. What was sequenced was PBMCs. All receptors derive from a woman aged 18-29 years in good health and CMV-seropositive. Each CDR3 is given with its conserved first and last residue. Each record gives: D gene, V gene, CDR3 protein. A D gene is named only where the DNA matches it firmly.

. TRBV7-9 CASSPHFGPQHF
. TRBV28 CASTSREKLFF
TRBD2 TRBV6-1 CASSEKVAGSTDTQYF
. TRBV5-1 CASSLGRGPTDTQYF
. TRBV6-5 CASSYQGIANQPQHF
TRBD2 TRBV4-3 CASSQYLGGLAGGRETQYF
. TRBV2 CASKSSRGTNEKLFF
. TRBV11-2 CASSFFGLGKNEQFF
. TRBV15 CATSGALDTQYF
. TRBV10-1 CASSAGLSYEQYF
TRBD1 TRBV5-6 CASSFYRGLYGYTF
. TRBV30 CAWTPEGGELFF